Shown below are 11 T cell receptor beta chains from a single sample sequenced in a study of post-analysis software for immune sequencing data. Overall study results and limits: The five TRBV segments detected at higher frequency in patients than in controls included TRBV5-6, TRBV5-1 and TRBV20-1.

Which antigens these TCRs recognize remains unknown. Prepared TCR beta cDNA libraries contained unique molecular identifiers. TCRdb ran MiXCR on the PCR reads and lists one entry per CDR3 protein. The table shows around 710,000 distinct CDR3 sequences, with roughly 50% occurring only once. The material sequenced was blood. The receptors originated from a girl aged 5 to 17 with multiple sclerosis.

This clonotype was observed a few times. The V gene is TRBV29-1, the J gene TRBJ2-3, with TRBD2 matching over 13 bases. The CDR3 has 14 residues. The trim removed 7 bases at V and 4 bases at J, leaving 5 bases unmatched. Germline values: CDR1 SQVTM, CDR2 ANQGSEA. The CDR3, as DNA: TGCAGCGCCAGGACTAGCGGGAGCCCAGATACGCAGTATTTT. Its protein product is CSARTSGSPDTQYF.

V and J are TRBV20-1 and TRBJ2-1; D may match TRBD1 or TRBD2 (5 bases each). This CDR3 has 12 amino acids. The V gene lost 5 bases and the J gene lost 5 bases, with 10 bases spanning the gap. Looked up from germline, CDR1 is DFQATT and CDR2 is SNEGSKA (reference sequence). CDR3: CSAEGWDNEQFF. The CDR3 coding sequence is TGCAGTGCTGAGGGGTGGGACAATGAGCAGTTCTTC.

This chain links TRBV24-1 with TRBJ2-3, with 11 bases identical to TRBD1. This CDR3 region has 14 residues. The V gene's germline CDR1 is KGHDR and CDR2 SFDVKD. V was clipped by 6 bases and J by 4 bases; unmatched bases: 2. CDR3 nucleotides: TGTGCCACCAGTTGGACAGGGGGCGCAGATACGCAGTATTTT. Encoded protein: CATSWTGGADTQYF.

J is TRBJ2-3 and V is TRBV15; 13 bases agree with TRBD2. With V trimmed by 5 bases and J by 1 base, 12 bases remained unmatched. The CDR3 is 19 residues long. Germline V gives CDR1 LNHNV, CDR2 YYDKDF (reference sequence). CDR3 amino acids: CATSGARTSGSGGTDTQYF. The CDR3 DNA is TGTGCCACCAGCGGAGCTAGGACTAGCGGGAGCGGTGGCACAGATACGCAGTATTTT.

The rearrangement joins TRBV2 to TRBJ1-1; 8 nucleotides agree with TRBD1. Germline loops: CDR1 SNHLY, CDR2 FYNNEI. This CDR3 spans 14 amino acids. J gave up 5 bases and V 3 bases, and 5 bases lay outside the gene matches. The CDR3 DNA reads as TGTGCCAGCAGTGAGAGGACAGGGAGGACTGAAGCTTTCTTT. This gives the protein CASSERTGRTEAFF. The whole variable domain, remainder taken from reference TRBV2 and TRBJ1-1, is EPEVTQTPSHQVTQMGQEVILRCVPISNHLYFYWYRQILGQKVEFLVSFYNNEISEKSEIFDDQFSVERPDGSNFTLKIRSTKLEDSAMYFCASSERTGRTEAFFGQGTRLTVV.

The chain is built from TRBV2 and TRBJ2-1; TRBD1 or TRBD2 may be the D gene (5 bases each). Germline V lookup: CDR1 SNHLY, CDR2 FYNNEI. This CDR3 contains 14 residues. Trimming removed 9 bases at V and 2 bases at J, with 14 bases between. CDR3 DNA: TGTGCCAGTCTTACCGGGACGCCCTACAATGAGCAGTTCTTC. This encodes CASLTGTPYNEQFF.

The chain combines TRBV18 with TRBJ2-5, with TRBD1 identical over 8 bases. The J call is in doubt because the DNA end fits TRBJ2-7 better. The germline V gene has CDR1 KGHSH and CDR2 LQKENI. There are 15 residues in the CDR3. The CDR3: CASSPPIGQGYEQYF. The CDR3 DNA reads as TGTGCCAGCTCACCACCGATCGGACAGGGCTACGAGCAGTACTTC.

This clonotype came up a few times. This chain connects TRBV20-1 to TRBJ2-1, with D hard to call. Germline V gene data show CDR1 as DFQATT and CDR2 as SNEGSKA (reference sequence). The V end lost 3 bases, the J end lost 10 bases, and 7 bases lay between the germline ends. CDR3 length: 10 residues. In DNA, the CDR3 is TGCAGTGCTAGTGGTCGGGAGCAGTTCTTC. It encodes CSASGREQFF.

The rearrangement links TRBV20-1 to TRBJ2-5; 13 positions agree with TRBD2. The closer fit of TRBJ2-7 to the DNA end suggests the J call may be wrong. Germline values: CDR1 DFQATT, CDR2 SNEGSKA (reference sequence). There are 17 residues in the CDR3. The CDR3 DNA follows: TGCAGTGCTTCGACTAGCGGGAGGCCATTGGGTGACTACGAGCAGTACTTC. Translation gives CSASTSGRPLGDYEQYF.

The chain has TRBV5-1 and TRBJ2-3; unclear D gene. The germline gives CDR1 SGHRS, CDR2 YFSETQ. This CDR3 region has 14 residues. V was trimmed by 4 bases and J by 0 bases, leaving 9 bases between them. CDR3: CASSREVSTDTQYF. As DNA, the CDR3 is TGCGCCAGCAGCCGCGAGGTTAGCACAGATACGCAGTATTTT.

V gene TRBV3-1 combines with J gene TRBJ2-3, with 8 bases identical to TRBD1. The CDR3 is 15 amino acids. The V gene end was trimmed by 2 bases and the J gene end by 1 base; junction bases not matched to a gene: 2. CDR1 and CDR2 (germline): LGHDT, YNNKEL (reference sequence). CDR3 in amino acids: CASSQPQGGTDTQYF. The CDR3 bases are TGTGCCAGCAGCCAACCACAGGGGGGCACAGATACGCAGTATTTT.